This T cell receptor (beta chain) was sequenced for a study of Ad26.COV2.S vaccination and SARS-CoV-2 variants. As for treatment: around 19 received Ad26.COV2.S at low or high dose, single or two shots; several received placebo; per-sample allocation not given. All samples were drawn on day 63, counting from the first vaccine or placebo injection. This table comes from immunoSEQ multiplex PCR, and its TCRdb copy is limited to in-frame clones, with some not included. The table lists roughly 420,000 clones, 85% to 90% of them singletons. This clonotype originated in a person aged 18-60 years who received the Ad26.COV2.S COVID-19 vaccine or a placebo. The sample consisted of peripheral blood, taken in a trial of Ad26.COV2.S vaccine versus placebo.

CDR3 in amino acids: CASSSFEAGDHYTF. CDR3 nucleotides: TGTGCCAGCAGTTCCTTCGAGGCCGGGGATCATTACACCTTC. The chain is built from TRBV6-5 and TRBJ1-2; D call uncertain. CDR1 MNHEY and CDR2 SVGAGI come from the germline V gene. This CDR3 has 14 amino acids. The V gene lost 4 bases and the J gene lost 11 bases, with 20 bases spanning the gap.